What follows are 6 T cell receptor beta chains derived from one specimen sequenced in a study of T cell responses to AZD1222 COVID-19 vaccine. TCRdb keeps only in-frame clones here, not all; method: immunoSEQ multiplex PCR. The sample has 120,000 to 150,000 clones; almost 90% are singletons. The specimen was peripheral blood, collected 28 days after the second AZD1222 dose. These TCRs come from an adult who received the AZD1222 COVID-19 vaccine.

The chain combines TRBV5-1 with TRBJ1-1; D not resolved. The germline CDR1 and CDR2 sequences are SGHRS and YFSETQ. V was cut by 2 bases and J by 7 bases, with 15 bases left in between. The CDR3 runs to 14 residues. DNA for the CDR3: TGCGCCAGCAGCTTAGATGACTCCGGGAGTGAAGCTTTCTTT. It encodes CASSLDDSGSEAFF.

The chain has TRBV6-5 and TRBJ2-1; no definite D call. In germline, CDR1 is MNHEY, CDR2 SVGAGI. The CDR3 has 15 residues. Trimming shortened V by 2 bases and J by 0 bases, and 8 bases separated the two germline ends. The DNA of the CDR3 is TGTGCCAGCAGTTACGGCGGTGACTCCTACAATGAGCAGTTCTTC. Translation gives CASSYGGDSYNEQFF.

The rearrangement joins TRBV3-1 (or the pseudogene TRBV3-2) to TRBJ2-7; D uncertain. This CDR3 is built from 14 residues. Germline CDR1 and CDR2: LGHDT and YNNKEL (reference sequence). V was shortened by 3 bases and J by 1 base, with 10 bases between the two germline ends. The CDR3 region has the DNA TGTGCCAGCAGCCATAGTTCGGAATCCTACGAGCAGTACTTC. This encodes CASSHSSESYEQYF.

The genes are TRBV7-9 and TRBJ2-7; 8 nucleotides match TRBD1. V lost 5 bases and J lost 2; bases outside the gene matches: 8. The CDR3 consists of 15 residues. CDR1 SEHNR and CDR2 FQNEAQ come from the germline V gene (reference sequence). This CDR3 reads CASSDYRDRTYEQYF. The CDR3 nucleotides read TGTGCCAGCAGCGATTACCGGGACAGGACCTACGAGCAGTACTTC.

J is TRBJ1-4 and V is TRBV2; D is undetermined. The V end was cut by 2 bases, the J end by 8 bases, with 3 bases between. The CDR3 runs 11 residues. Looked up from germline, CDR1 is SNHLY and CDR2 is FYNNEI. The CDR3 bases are TGTGCCAGCAGTGAATCCGAAAAACTGTTTTTT. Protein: CASSESEKLFF.

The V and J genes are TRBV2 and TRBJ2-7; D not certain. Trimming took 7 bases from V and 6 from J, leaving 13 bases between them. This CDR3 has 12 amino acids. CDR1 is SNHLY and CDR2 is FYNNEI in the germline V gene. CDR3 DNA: TGTGCCAGCACTCCTGGGTCAGGCGAGCAGTACGTC. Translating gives CASTPGSGEQYV.